The 11 T cell receptor beta chains listed next were all sequenced from one sample in a study of T cell responses to AZD1222 COVID-19 vaccine. Using immunoSEQ multiplex PCR, the repertoire was profiled, and TCRdb retains in-frame clones only, with some absent. The data hold fewer than 150,000 clones, with around 83% observed a single time. The sample consisted of peripheral blood, taken 28 days after the second AZD1222 dose. These receptors all come from an adult who received the AZD1222 COVID-19 vaccine.

This chain joins TRBV6-1 and TRBJ1-4; D is ambiguous. CDR1 is MNHNS and CDR2 is SASEGT in the germline V gene. The CDR3 is made up of 14 amino acids. V lost 10 bases, J lost 1 base, and 13 bases lay in between. Written as DNA, the CDR3 is TGTGCCACCCCGTCGCCGGTAACTAATGAAAAACTGTTTTTT. This sequence encodes CATPSPVTNEKLFF.

The rearrangement uses TRBV18 and TRBJ1-1; the D is unclear. The CDR3 consists of 16 residues. Germline V CDR1 and CDR2: KGHSH, LQKENI. Trimming stripped 4 bases from V and 4 bases from J, with 19 bases between. DNA for the CDR3: TGTGCCAGCTCACTGAACAAGGGAGAAATTGGCACTGAAGCTTTCTTT. It translates to CASSLNKGEIGTEAFF.

The genes are TRBV27 and TRBJ2-2; D is unclear. Per germline, CDR1 MNHEY and CDR2 SMNVEV (reference sequence). The V and J ends lost 2 bases and 4 bases respectively, with 2 bases between them. The CDR3 totals 12 residues. CDR3 amino acids: CASSLLTGELFF. The CDR3 DNA follows: TGTGCCAGCAGTTTACTCACCGGGGAGCTGTTTTTT.

The genes are TRBV20-1 and TRBJ2-7; no clear D. Germline CDR1 and CDR2: DFQATT and SNEGSKA (reference sequence). Trimming took off 6 bases at V and 5 bases at J, with 11 bases between the two ends. The CDR3 totals 11 residues. The CDR3 DNA reads TGCAGTGCCCTAAGGGTTAACGAGCAGTACTTC. Its translation: CSALRVNEQYF.

The gene calls are TRBV27 and TRBJ1-2; 9 bases map to TRBD1. Germline V gene data show CDR1 as MNHEY and CDR2 as SMNVEV (reference sequence). This CDR3 comprises 13 residues. V was pared by 5 bases and J by 7 bases, with 5 bases of the junction left unmatched. CDR3 amino acids: CASSLTGGSGYTF. Written as DNA, the CDR3 is TGTGCCAGCAGTCTTACAGGGGGCTCTGGCTACACCTTC.

The chain carries TRBV5-4 and TRBJ2-5, with D possibly matching TRBD1 (6 bases). The V and J ends lost 4 bases and 7 bases respectively, with 17 bases between them. This CDR3 is 14 amino acids long. From germline, CDR1 is SGHNT and CDR2 YYREEE (reference sequence). The CDR3 DNA reads TGTGCCAGCAGCACCCTGACAGGACTTGGGACCCAGTACTTC. Protein product: CASSTLTGLGTQYF. The full variable domain, rest sourced from reference TRBV5-4 and TRBJ2-5, is ETGVTQSPTHLIKTRGQQVTLRCSSQSGHNTVSWYQQALGQGPQFIFQYYREEENGRGNFPPRFSGLQFPNYSSELNVNALELDDSALYLCASSTLTGLGTQYFGPGTRLLVL.

The genes are TRBV4-1 and TRBJ1-5; the D gene is possibly TRBD1 (6 bases). This CDR3 is built from 15 residues. V lost 4 bases and J lost 3, with 13 bases in between. Germline loops: CDR1 MGHRA, CDR2 YSYEKL. The CDR3 DNA follows: TGCGCCAGCAGCCCGACAGGCGGGGACAATCAGCCCCAGCATTTT. Its protein is CASSPTGGDNQPQHF.

V usage is TRBV5-5 and J usage is TRBJ2-7, with 7 positions matching TRBD1. V shed 0 bases and J 3 bases; nucleotides not matched to a gene: 6. Germline V gene sequence: CDR1 SGHKS, CDR2 YYEKEE (reference sequence). This CDR3 region has 15 residues. This CDR3 is CASSLAKGAGYEQYF. Written as DNA, the CDR3 is TGTGCCAGCAGCTTGGCCAAGGGGGCGGGCTACGAGCAGTACTTC.

The chain couples TRBV6-5 to TRBJ1-2, with D possibly matching TRBD1 (5 bases). The length of the CDR3 is 14 residues. V lost 7 bases and J lost 1, with 13 bases in between. Germline CDR1 MNHEY, CDR2 SVGAGI. The CDR3 protein is CASTPTDLNYGYTF. CDR3 in DNA: TGTGCCAGCACTCCGACAGACCTTAACTATGGCTACACCTTC.

The chain uses TRBV6-5 and TRBJ1-3; tentatively, D is TRBD1 (5 bases). The V and J ends lost 5 bases and 3 bases respectively, with 14 bases between them. The CDR3 sequence is 15 residues long. Germline values: CDR1 MNHEY, CDR2 SVGAGI. The DNA for the CDR3 is TGTGCCAGCAGTACCGGCAGGGATGGTGGAAACACCATATATTTT. It specifies CASSTGRDGGNTIYF.

The J gene is TRBJ2-7, the V gene TRBV10-3; the match to TRBD1 covers 8 bases. After removal of 10 bases from V and 2 bases from J, the junction contained 10 bases not matched to a gene. Germline loops: CDR1 ENHRY, CDR2 SYGVKD. The CDR3 loop spans 14 amino acids. CDR3 nucleotide sequence: TGTGCCACCTCCCTGGGACAGGCTGCCTACGAGCAGTACTTC. Protein product: CATSLGQAAYEQYF.